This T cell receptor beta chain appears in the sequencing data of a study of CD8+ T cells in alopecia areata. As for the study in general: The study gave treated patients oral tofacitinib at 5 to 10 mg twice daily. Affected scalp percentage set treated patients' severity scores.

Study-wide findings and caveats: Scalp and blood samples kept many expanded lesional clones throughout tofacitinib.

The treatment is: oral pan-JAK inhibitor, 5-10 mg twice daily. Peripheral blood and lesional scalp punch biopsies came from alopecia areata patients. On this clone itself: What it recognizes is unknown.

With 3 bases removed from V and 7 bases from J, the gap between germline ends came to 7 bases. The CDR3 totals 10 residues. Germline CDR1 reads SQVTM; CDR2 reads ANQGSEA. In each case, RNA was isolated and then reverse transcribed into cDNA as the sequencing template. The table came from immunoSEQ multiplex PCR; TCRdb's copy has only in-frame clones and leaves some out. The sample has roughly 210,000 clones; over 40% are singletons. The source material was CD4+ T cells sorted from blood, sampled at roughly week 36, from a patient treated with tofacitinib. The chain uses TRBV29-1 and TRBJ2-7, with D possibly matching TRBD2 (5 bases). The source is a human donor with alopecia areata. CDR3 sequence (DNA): TGCAGCGTTGAGTCGGGGGAGCAGTACTTC. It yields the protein CSVESGEQYF.